This TCR beta chain was observed in a study of beta chain features in type 1 diabetes. As for the study in general: The study found patients and healthy donors alike in age, gender and cell yields. Study-wide results and caveats: Shortening of TCRB CDR3s, moderate but significant, appeared in all four CD4+ subsets of Type 1 diabetes patients. Sequencing of cDNA might inflate the share of cells that strongly express TCR.

This clone has only a few counts. Its matching antigen is unknown. V lost 0 bases and J lost 1, with 9 bases in between. The CDR3 is 15 amino acids. Germline assignment: CDR1 MNHEY and CDR2 SVGAGI. Every isolated RNA sample was fully reverse transcribed, so sequencing captured expressed TCRB transcripts. Measured with immunoSEQ multiplex PCR; TCRdb has only the in-frame clones, and not every one. Among 640,000 or so clones listed, 13% were seen once. Naive, central memory, regulatory and stem cell-like memory cells within the CD4+ compartment were sorted using CD45RO/CCR7/CD25/CD127/CD95/CD27. Material for sequencing was naive CD4+ T cells from blood. This clonotype originated in a man between 18 and 29 years old with type 1 diabetes. This chain connects TRBV6-5 to TRBJ1-1, with TRBD1 as a possible D gene (6 bases). DNA of the CDR3: TGTGCCAGCAGTTACTCGTGGACAGCGAACACTGAAGCTTTCTTT. The encoded protein is CASSYSWTANTEAFF.